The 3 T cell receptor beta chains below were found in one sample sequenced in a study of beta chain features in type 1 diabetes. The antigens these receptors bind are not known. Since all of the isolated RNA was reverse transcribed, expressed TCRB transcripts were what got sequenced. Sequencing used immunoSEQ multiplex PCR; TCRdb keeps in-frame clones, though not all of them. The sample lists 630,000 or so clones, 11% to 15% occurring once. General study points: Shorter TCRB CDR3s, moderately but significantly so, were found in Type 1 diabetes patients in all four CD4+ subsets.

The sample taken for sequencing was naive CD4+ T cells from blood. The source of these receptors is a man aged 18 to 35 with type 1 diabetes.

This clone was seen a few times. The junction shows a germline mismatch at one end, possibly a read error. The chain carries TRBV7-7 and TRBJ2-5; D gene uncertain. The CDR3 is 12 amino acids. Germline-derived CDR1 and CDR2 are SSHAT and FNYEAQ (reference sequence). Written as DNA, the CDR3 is TGTGCTAGCAGCCCCGTCCAGAAGACCCAGTACTTC. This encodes CASSPVQKTQYF.

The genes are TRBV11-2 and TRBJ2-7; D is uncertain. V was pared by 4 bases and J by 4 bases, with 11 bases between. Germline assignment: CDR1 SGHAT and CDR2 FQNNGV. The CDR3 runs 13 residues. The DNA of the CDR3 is TGTGCCAGCAGCTCCGGAGATCCTTACGAGCAGTACTTC. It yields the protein CASSSGDPYEQYF.

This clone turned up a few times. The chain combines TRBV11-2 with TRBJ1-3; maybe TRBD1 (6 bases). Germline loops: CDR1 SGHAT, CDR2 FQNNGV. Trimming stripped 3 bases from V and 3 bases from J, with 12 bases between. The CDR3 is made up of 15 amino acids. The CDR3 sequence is CASSLGRTVGNTIYF. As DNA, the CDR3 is TGTGCCAGCAGCTTGGGCCGGACAGTTGGAAACACCATATATTTT.